The 6 T cell receptor beta chains below all came from one sample that was sequenced in a study of T cell repertoires in cytomegalovirus infection. Their antigens are not known. Using its own MiXCR run on the reads, TCRdb lists one record per CDR3 protein. The data hold approximately 1,000,000 distinct CDR3 sequences, with around 30% observed a single time. The input for sequencing was cultured CD8+ T cells from PBMCs, taken from culture after CMV antigen stimulation. These receptors all come from a human donor in good health (CMV status not recorded). Some clones in this sample may be carry-over from other donors' samples.

This clonotype was observed many times. The chain recombines TRBV7-8 with TRBJ1-2; TRBD1 matches 11 bases. J was trimmed by 8 bases and V by 5 bases; bases with no gene match: 7. The length of the CDR3 is 14 residues. The germline V gene has CDR1 SGHVS and CDR2 FQNEAQ. Here the CDR3 DNA reads TGTGCCAGCAGCACCGGACAGGGGGCGCAGGGCTACACCTTC. Translated: CASSTGQGAQGYTF.

The V gene is TRBV6-2 or TRBV6-3, the J gene TRBJ2-2; D not certain. CDR3 length equals 14 residues. CDR1 MNHEY and CDR2 SVGEGT come from the germline V gene. V was cut by 5 bases and J by 5 bases, with 12 bases left in between. The CDR3 here is CASSEEMRTGELFF. The DNA for the CDR3 is TGTGCCAGCAGTGAAGAAATGAGGACCGGGGAGCTGTTTTTT.

This clonotype has just a few counts. The rearrangement links TRBV5-8 to TRBJ1-2, with D hard to call. Germline V gene sequence: CDR1 SGHTS, CDR2 YDEGEE. Trimming pared 4 bases from V and 3 bases from J, leaving 25 bases between. The length of the CDR3 is 18 residues. The CDR3 region has the DNA TGTGCCAGCAGCCCCGCCGACATGTTTGTTCTTCCCCACTATGGCTACACCTTC. Residues: CASSPADMFVLPHYGYTF.

This chain connects TRBV19 to TRBJ1-2, with TRBD1 as a possible D gene (5 bases). Germline V gene data show CDR1 as LNHDA and CDR2 as SQIVND (reference sequence). The CDR3 contains 10 residues. V lost 9 bases and J 7 bases, leaving 9 bases between the germline ends. The CDR3 sequence: CASQGFGYTF. The CDR3 DNA reads TGTGCCAGCCAGGGCTTTGGCTACACCTTC.

V is TRBV7-2 and J is TRBJ1-6; D remains unclear. The CDR3 extends over 15 amino acids. Germline lookup yields CDR1 SGHTA and CDR2 FQGNSA. V lost 1 base and J lost 9, with 13 bases in between. The chain's CDR3 is CASSLGAALLSPLHF. The CDR3 region has the DNA TGTGCCAGCAGCTTAGGGGCAGCGCTACTTTCACCCCTCCACTTT.

The chain couples TRBV7-8 to TRBJ1-2; 8 bases map to TRBD1. Germline assignment: CDR1 SGHVS and CDR2 FQNEAQ. The ends lost 0 bases at V and 2 bases at J; junction bases unmatched: 8. The CDR3 sequence is 17 residues long. The CDR3 loop is CASSLAGQGARNYGYTF. CDR3 in DNA: TGTGCCAGCAGCTTAGCGGGGCAGGGGGCCAGGAACTATGGCTACACCTTC.